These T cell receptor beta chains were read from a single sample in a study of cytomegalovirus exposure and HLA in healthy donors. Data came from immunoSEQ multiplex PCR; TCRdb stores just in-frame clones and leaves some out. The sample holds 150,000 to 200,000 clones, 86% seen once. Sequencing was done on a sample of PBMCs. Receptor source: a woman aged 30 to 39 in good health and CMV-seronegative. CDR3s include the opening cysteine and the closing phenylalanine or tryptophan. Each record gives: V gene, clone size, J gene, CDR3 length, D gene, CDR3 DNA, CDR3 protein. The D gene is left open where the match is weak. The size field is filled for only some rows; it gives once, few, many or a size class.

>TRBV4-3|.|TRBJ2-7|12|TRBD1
TGCGCCAGCGGACAGGGGGGTTACGAGCAGTACTTC
CASGQGGYEQYF
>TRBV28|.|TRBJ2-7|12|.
TGTGCCAGCAGGCTTCAGGGTTCCGAGCAGTACTTC
CASRLQGSEQYF
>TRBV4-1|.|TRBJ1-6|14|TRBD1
TGCGCCAGCAGCCAGGGACAGGATAATTCACCCCTCCACTTT
CASSQGQDNSPLHF
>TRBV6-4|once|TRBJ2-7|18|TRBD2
TGTGCCAGCAGTGTAGGACTAGCGCACCCCGGCCTCTACTGCGAGCAGTACTTC
CASSVGLAHPGLYCEQYF
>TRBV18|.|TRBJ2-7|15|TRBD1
TGTGCCAGCTCACCAACCGGGACAGGGCCCTACGAGCAGTACTTC
CASSPTGTGPYEQYF
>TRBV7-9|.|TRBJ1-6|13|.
TGTGCCAGCAGCTTAACGTTAAGCTCACCCCTCCACTTT
CASSLTLSSPLHF
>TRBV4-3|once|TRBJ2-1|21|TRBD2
TGCGCCAGCAGCCAAGATTGGGACGCGGGACTAGCGGGAGGTCTCGAGTCTGGGCAGTTCTTC
CASSQDWDAGLAGGLESGQFF
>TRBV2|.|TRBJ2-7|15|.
TGTGCCAGCGAATGGGGCGACAGGCAGTCCTACGAGCAGTACTTC
CASEWGDRQSYEQYF
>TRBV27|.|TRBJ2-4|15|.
TGTGCCAGCAGTTTATCTACGTCTGCCAAAAACATTCAGTACTTC
CASSLSTSAKNIQYF
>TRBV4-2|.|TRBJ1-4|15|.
TGTGCCAGCAGCCCTCGCCGCGGCGGCCGAGAAAAACTGTTTTTT
CASSPRRGGREKLFF
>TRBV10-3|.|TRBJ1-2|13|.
TGTGCCATCAGTGAGTCGACGGGGCGGGGCTACACCTTC
CAISESTGRGYTF
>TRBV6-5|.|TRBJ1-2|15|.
TGTGCCAGCAGTTACGCCGCCAACGGGTTCTATGGCTACACCTTC
CASSYAANGFYGYTF
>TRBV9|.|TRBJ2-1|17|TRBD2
TGTGCCAGCAGCGTAGCAGGGACTAGCGGGGCCTACAATGAGCAGTTCTTC
CASSVAGTSGAYNEQFF
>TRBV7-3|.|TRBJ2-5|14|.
TGTGCCAGCAGCTTATCCGGGGCCCAAGAGACCCAGTACTTC
CASSLSGAQETQYF
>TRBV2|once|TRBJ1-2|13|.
TGTGCCAGCGCACAGCGATGGGGCTATGGCTACACCTTC
CASAQRWGYGYTF
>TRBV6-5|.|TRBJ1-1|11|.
TGTGCCAGCAGTTACTGGGGTGAAGCTTTCTTT
CASSYWGEAFF
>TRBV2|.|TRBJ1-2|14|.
TGTGCCAGCAGTGAATGGGAATCTAACTATGGCTACACCTTC
CASSEWESNYGYTF
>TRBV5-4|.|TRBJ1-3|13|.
TGTGCCAGCAGCCCGGGACGCGGGAACACCATATATTTT
CASSPGRGNTIYF
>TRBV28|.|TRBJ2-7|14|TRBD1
TGTGCCAGCAGTTTATCGGGACAGGGGGACGAGCAGTACTTC
CASSLSGQGDEQYF
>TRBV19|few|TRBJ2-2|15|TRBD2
TGTGCCAGTAACTCCAGACTAGCGCGGACCGGGGAGCTGTTTTTT
CASNSRLARTGELFF
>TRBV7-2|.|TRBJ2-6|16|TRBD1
TGTGCCAGCAGCAATACAGGGGGCGCCTGGGCCAACGTCCTGACTTTC
CASSNTGGAWANVLTF
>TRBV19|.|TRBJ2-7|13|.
TGTGCCAGTAGTATGTCTGGGCGGCACGAGCAGTACTTC
CASSMSGRHEQYF
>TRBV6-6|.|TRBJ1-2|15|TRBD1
TGTGCCTCGAAACCTCTGGGACAGGGGGCGGATGGCTACACCTTC
CASKPLGQGADGYTF
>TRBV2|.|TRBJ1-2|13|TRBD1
TGTGCCAGCAGGGAAGGGGACAGCTATGGCTACACCTTC
CASREGDSYGYTF
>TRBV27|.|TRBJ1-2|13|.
TGTGCCAGCAGTTCGGGGACGGTCTATGGCTACACCTTC
CASSSGTVYGYTF
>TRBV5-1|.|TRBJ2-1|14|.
TGCGCCAGCAGCTTGGATGGCTCCCTAAGTGTTCAGTTCTTC
CASSLDGSLSVQFF
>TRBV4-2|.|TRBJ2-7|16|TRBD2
TGTGCCAGCAGGCAGTCCTCTCGCGGGAGTTTGTACGAGCAGTACTTC
CASRQSSRGSLYEQYF
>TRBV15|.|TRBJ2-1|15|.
TGTGCCACCAGCAGAGGTAGCGGTACCTACAATGAGCAGTTCTTC
CATSRGSGTYNEQFF
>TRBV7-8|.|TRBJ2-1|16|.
TGTGCCAGCAGCTTAGAGCTGGACGTCACCTACAATGAGCAGTTCTTC
CASSLELDVTYNEQFF
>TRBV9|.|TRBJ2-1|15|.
TGTGCCAGCAGCGTAGATGCCAAGAGACGTGATGAGCAGTTCTTC
CASSVDAKRRDEQFF
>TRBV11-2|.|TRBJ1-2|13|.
TGTGCCAGCAGCTTAGCCCCTAACTATGGCTACACCTTC
CASSLAPNYGYTF
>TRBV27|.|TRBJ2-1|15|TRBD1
TGTGCCAGCTTCCCGGACAGGGGATCCTACAATGAGCAGTTCTTC
CASFPDRGSYNEQFF
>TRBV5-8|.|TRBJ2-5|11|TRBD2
TGTGCCAGCAGCGGGGGGGGGTCCCAGTACTTC
CASSGGGSQYF
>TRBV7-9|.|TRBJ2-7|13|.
TGTGCCACGACAGGTGGGGACCCCTACGAGCAGTACTTC
CATTGGDPYEQYF
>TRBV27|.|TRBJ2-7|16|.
TGTGCCAGCTCAGCTTCGGTGGGGGACGGATCCTACGAGCAGTACTTC
CASSASVGDGSYEQYF
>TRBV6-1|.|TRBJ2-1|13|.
TGTGCCAGCAGTGTTTCCCCGAATAATGAGCAGTTCTTC
CASSVSPNNEQFF
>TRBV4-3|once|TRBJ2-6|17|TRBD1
TGCGCCAGCAGCCGGGACAGGGCGTCTTCTGGGGCCAACGTCCTGACTTTC
CASSRDRASSGANVLTF
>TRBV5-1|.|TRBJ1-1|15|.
TGCGCCAGCAGCTTGAACAAACAGATGAACACTGAAGCTTTCTTT
CASSLNKQMNTEAFF
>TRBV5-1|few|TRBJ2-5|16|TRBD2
TGCGCCAGCAGCTTGGTGTTAGCGGGCAACCAAGAGACCCAGTACTTC
CASSLVLAGNQETQYF
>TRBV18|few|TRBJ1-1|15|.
TGTGCCAGCTCACAATCGGACAGTATGAACACTGAAGCTTTCTTT
CASSQSDSMNTEAFF
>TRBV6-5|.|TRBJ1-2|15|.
TGTGCCAGCAGTCGCGGTGGGGGGCTGGACTATGGCTACACCTTC
CASSRGGGLDYGYTF
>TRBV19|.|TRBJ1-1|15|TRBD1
TGTGCCAGTAGTGCGAGGGACAGAATGAACACTGAAGCTTTCTTT
CASSARDRMNTEAFF
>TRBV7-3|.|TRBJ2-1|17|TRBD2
TGTGCCAGCAGCTTAAATCTAGCGGGGGCTCTTACGAATGAGCAGTTCTTC
CASSLNLAGALTNEQFF
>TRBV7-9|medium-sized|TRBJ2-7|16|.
TGTGCCAGCAGCTTAGGAGGACAGCTAGTTTCCTACGAGCAGTACTTC
CASSLGGQLVSYEQYF
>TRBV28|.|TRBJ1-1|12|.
TGTGCCAGCACCACCGAGAACACTGAAGCTTTCTTT
CASTTENTEAFF
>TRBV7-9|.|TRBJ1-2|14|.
TGTGCCAGCAGCTTAGATAGGGGGACCTATGGCTACACCTTC
CASSLDRGTYGYTF
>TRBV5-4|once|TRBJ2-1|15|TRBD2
TGTGCCAGCAGCTTAATGGGGGAGGGTAACAATGAGCAGTTCTTC
CASSLMGEGNNEQFF
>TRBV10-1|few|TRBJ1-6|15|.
TGCGCCAGCAGTGGCAGGGACAAGGGGGATTCACCCCTCCACTTT
CASSGRDKGDSPLHF
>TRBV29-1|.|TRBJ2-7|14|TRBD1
TGCAGCGTTGCTGCATCAGGGGGCAGGATCGAGCAGTACTTC
CSVAASGGRIEQYF
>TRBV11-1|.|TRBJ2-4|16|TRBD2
TGTGCCAGCAGCGCTAGCGTGGGGGGGTCCGGGAACATTCAGTACTTC
CASSASVGGSGNIQYF